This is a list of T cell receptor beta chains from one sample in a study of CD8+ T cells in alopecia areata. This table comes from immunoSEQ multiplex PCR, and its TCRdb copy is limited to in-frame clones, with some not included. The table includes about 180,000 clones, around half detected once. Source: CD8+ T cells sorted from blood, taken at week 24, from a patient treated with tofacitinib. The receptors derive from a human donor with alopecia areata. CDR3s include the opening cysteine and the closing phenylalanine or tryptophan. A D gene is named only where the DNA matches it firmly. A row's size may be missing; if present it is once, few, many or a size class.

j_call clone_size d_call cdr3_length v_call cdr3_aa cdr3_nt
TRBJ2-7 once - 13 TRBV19 CASSMGRHYEQYF TGTGCCAGTAGTATGGGGAGGCACTACGAGCAGTACTTC
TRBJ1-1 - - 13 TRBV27 CASSAARNTEAFF TGTGCCAGCAGTGCGGCTAGGAACACTGAAGCTTTCTTT
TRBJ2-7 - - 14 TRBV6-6 CASRAGGEAYEQYF TGTGCCAGCAGGGCCGGCGGGGAAGCCTACGAGCAGTACTTC
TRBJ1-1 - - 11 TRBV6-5 CASIFGTEAFF TGTGCCAGCATTTTCGGCACTGAAGCTTTCTTT
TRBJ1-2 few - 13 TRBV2 CAPRTDQNYGYTF TGTGCCCCTAGGACAGACCAAAACTATGGCTACACCTTC
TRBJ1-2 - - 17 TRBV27 CASSLSGGRPGVYGYTF TGTGCCAGCAGCCTTTCGGGAGGCAGACCCGGGGTCTATGGCTACACCTTC
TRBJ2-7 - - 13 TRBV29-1 CSVEFSGVYEQYF TGCAGCGTTGAATTCTCGGGTGTCTACGAGCAGTACTTC
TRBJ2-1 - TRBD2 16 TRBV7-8 CASSLESGGAGREQFF TGTGCCAGCAGCTTAGAAAGCGGGGGGGCGGGCCGTGAGCAGTTCTTC
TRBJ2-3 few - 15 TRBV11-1 CASSLFDRNTDTQYF TGTGCCAGCAGCTTATTCGACAGAAACACAGATACGCAGTATTTT
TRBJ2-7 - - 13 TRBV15 CATSSRVSNEQYF TGTGCCACCAGCAGTCGGGTCTCGAATGAGCAGTACTTC
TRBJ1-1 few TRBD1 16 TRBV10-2 CASSEALGTGHTEAFF TGTGCCAGCAGTGAAGCGCTTGGGACAGGGCACACTGAAGCTTTCTTT
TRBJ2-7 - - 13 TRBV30 CAWSGVFFDEQYF TGTGCCTGGAGTGGGGTGTTCTTCGACGAGCAGTACTTC
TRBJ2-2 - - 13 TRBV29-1 CSVEDGREGELFF TGCAGCGTTGAAGATGGGAGAGAGGGGGAGCTGTTTTTT
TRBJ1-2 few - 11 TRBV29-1 CSVESGDGYTF TGCAGCGTTGAGTCCGGGGATGGCTACACCTTC
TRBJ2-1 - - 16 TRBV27 CASRPSGFGSYNEQFF TGTGCCAGCAGACCATCAGGGTTCGGCTCCTACAATGAGCAGTTCTTC
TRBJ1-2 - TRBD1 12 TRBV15 CATSRTGVGYTF TGTGCCACCAGCAGGACAGGGGTCGGCTACACCTTC
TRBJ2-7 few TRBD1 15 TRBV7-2 CASSPTGTGYYEQYF TGTGCCAGCAGCCCCACCGGGACAGGGTATTACGAGCAGTACTTC
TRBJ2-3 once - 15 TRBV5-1 CASSLARGRKDTQYF TGCGCCAGCAGCTTGGCCAGGGGCCGGAAAGATACGCAGTATTTT
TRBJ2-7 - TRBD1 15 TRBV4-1 CASSQTGGAAYEQYF TGCGCCAGCAGCCAAACAGGGGGTGCAGCCTACGAGCAGTACTTC
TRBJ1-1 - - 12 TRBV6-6 CASSERGSEAFF TGTGCCAGCAGCGAGAGGGGTAGTGAAGCTTTCTTT
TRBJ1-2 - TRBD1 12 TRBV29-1 CSVETGVYGYTF TGCAGCGTCGAAACAGGGGTATATGGCTACACCTTC
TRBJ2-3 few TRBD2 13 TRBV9 CASSGGGGDTQYF TGTGCCAGCAGCGGCGGGGGAGGAGATACGCAGTATTTT
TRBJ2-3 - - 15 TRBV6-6 CASSYRGAPMDTQYF TGTGCCAGCAGTTACCGGGGCGCCCCGATGGATACGCAGTATTTT
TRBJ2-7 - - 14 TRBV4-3 CASSQEPGPYEQYF TGCGCCAGCAGCCAAGAGCCAGGTCCTTACGAGCAGTACTTC
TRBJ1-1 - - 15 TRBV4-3 CASSQLTSGNTEAFF TGCGCCAGCAGCCAACTAACTAGTGGAAACACTGAAGCTTTCTTT
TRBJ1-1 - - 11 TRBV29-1 CSVIRGDEAFF TGCAGCGTGATCAGGGGAGACGAAGCTTTCTTT
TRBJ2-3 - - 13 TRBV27 CASSLSGTDTQYF TGTGCCAGCAGTTTATCAGGTACAGATACGCAGTATTTT
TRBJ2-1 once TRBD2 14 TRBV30 CAWSVGAGGQEQFF TGTGCCTGGAGTGTTGGAGCGGGGGGGCAGGAGCAGTTCTTC
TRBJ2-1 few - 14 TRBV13 CASSFGTTLHEQFF TGTGCCAGCAGCTTTGGGACAACCCTTCATGAGCAGTTCTTC
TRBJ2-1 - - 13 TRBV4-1 CASSQVTGNEQFF TGCGCCAGCAGCCAGGTCACAGGTAATGAGCAGTTCTTC
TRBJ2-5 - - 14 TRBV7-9 CASSSTGTQETQYF TGTGCCAGCAGCTCAACCGGGACCCAAGAGACCCAGTACTTC
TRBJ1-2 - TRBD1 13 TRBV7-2 CASSQQGAPYTPF TGTGCCAGCAGCCAACAGGGGGCGCCGTATACCCCCTTC
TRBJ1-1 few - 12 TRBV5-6 CASSRANTEAFF TGTGCCAGCAGCCGGGCGAACACTGAAGCTTTCTTT
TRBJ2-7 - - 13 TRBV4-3 CASSQSGQYEQYF TGCGCCAGCAGCCAATCAGGCCAGTACGAGCAGTACTTC
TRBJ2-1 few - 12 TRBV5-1 CASSLADNEQFF TGCGCCAGCAGCTTGGCTGACAATGAGCAGTTCTTC
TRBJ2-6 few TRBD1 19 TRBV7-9 CASSLGRTGSHSGANVLTF TGTGCCAGCAGCTTAGGACGGACAGGGTCGCACTCTGGGGCCAACGTCCTGACTTTC
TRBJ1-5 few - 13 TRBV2 CASSEGGNQPQHF TGTGCCAGCAGTGAGGGGGGCAATCAGCCCCAGCATTTT
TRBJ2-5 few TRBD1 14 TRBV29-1 CSALDRGFSETQYF TGCAGCGCTCTAGACAGGGGTTTTTCAGAGACCCAGTACTTC
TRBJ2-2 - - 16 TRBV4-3 CASSQLPGANTGELFF TGCGCCAGCAGCCAATTACCCGGGGCTAACACCGGGGAGCTGTTTTTT
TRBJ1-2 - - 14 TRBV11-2 CASSLVSGAYGYTF TGTGCCAGCAGCTTAGTCTCGGGGGCCTATGGCTACACCTTC
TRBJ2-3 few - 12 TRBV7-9 CASSRYTDTQYF TGTGCCAGCAGTCGATACACAGATACGCAGTATTTT
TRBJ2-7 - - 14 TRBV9 CASSVGGESYEQYF TGTGCCAGCAGCGTAGGTGGGGAATCCTACGAGCAGTACTTC
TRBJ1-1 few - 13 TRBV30 CAWKPGRNTEAFF TGTGCCTGGAAGCCAGGGAGGAACACTGAAGCTTTCTTT
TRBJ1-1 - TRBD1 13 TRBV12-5 CASGFDRATEAFF TGTGCTAGTGGTTTCGACAGGGCCACTGAAGCTTTCTTT
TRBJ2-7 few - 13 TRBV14 CASRESGSYEQYF TGTGCCAGCAGAGAGAGTGGCAGTTACGAGCAGTACTTC
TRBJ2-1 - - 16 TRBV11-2 CASSLGRRRVYNEQFF TGTGCCAGCAGCTTAGGGCGGCGAAGGGTATACAATGAGCAGTTCTTC
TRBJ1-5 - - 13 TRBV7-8 CASSPGSNQPQHF TGTGCCAGCAGCCCAGGAAGCAATCAGCCCCAGCATTTT
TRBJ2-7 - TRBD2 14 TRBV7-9 CASSPSGGDYEQYF TGTGCCAGCAGCCCTAGCGGGGGGGACTACGAGCAGTACTTC
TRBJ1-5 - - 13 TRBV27 CASSLDSNQPQHF TGTGCCAGCAGTTTAGATAGCAATCAGCCCCAGCATTTT
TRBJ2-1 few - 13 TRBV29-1 CSVESGRLNEQFF TGCAGCGTTGAATCCGGGCGGCTAAATGAGCAGTTCTTC
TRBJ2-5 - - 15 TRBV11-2 CASSRSRELGETQYF TGTGCCAGCAGCCGGAGTCGGGAATTGGGGGAGACCCAGTACTTC
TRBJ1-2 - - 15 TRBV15 CATSRDLGSNYGYTF TGTGCCACCAGCAGAGATCTTGGGTCTAACTATGGCTACACCTTC
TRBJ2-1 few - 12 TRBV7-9 CASSPTGGEQFF TGTGCCAGCAGCCCGACTGGGGGTGAGCAGTTCTTC